This T cell receptor (beta chain) was sequenced during a study of T cells after posttransplantation cyclophosphamide. Overall study findings and caveats: Recipient CMV seropositivity and CMV reactivation strongly tracked TRB clonality. TRB overlap between skin or GI tissue T cells and blood was limited. Later blood repertoires were often dominated by clones from the donor CD8+ memory compartment.

A remark on this clone: The antigen is unknown. The sample has other DNA sequences that encode this CDR3 too.

On the day of bone marrow donation, the related graft donor provided peripheral blood. The CDR3 loop spans 15 amino acids. Germline CDR1 KGHSH, CDR2 LQKENI. V shed 3 bases and J shed 0 bases, with 8 bases lying between them. TCRdb keeps only in-frame clones here, not all; method: immunoSEQ multiplex PCR. The table includes more than 60,000 clones, around 93% detected once. V gene TRBV18 combines with J gene TRBJ2-2; D not resolved. This TCR was recovered from a woman aged 30 to 39 in good health and a related stem cell transplant donor. The sequenced sample consisted of PBMCs. The CDR3 region has the DNA TGTGCCAGCTCACCCTCAGATACGAACACCGGGGAGCTGTTTTTT. Translation: CASSPSDTNTGELFF.